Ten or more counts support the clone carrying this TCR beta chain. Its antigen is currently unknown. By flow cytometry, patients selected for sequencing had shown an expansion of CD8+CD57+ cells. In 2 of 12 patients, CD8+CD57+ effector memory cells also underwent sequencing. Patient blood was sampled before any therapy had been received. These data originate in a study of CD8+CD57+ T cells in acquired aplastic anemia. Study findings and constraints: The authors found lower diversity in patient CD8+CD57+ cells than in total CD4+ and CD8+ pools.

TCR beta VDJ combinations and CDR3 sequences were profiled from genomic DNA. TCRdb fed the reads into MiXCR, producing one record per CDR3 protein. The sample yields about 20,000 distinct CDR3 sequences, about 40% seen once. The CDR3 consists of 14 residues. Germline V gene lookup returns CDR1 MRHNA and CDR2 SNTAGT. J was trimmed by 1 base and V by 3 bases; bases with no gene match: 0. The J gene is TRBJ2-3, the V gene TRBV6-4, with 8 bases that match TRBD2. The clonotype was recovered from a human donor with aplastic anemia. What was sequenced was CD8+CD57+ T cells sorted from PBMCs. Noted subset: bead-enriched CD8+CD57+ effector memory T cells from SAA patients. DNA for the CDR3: TGTGCCAGCAGTGAGCGGGGGGGCACAGATACGCAGTATTTT. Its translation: CASSERGGTDTQYF.